This TCR beta chain was profiled in a study of Graves' ophthalmopathy and Graves' hyperthyroidism. Findings and limits, study-wide: The study's model predicted ophthalmopathy progression at 70.59% sensitivity and 72% to 85% specificity. Detected in blood as well were most expanded thyroid clonotypes with frequency above 0.001.

RNA transcripts were the source from which TCR beta CDR3 regions were amplified. The first-round RT-PCR employed HTBI primers together with the Qiagen OneStep RT-PCR kit. A multiplex PCR was then performed as the second round. Each CDR3 protein gets one entry after TCRdb re-called the multiplex PCR reads with MiXCR. The sample has 900,000 to 1,200,000 distinct CDR3 sequences; about two fifths are singletons. About this clonotype: Its antigen is currently unknown.

Newly diagnosed, the hyperthyroidism patients had under 2 months' duration and were aged 18 to 65. Pregnancy or lactation, uncontrolled infections and other autoimmune diseases were grounds for excluding patients. The V and J ends lost 2 bases and 5 bases respectively, with 22 bases between them. The CDR3 sequence is 17 residues long. CDR1 MNHEY and CDR2 SVGAGI come from the germline V gene. V usage is TRBV6-5 and J usage is TRBJ2-7, with D perhaps matching TRBD1 (6 bases). Input material: peripheral blood or thyroid tissue (not recorded which). The TCR originated in an adult man with Graves' hyperthyroidism. The CDR3 sequence is CASSYERRRTAPHEQYF. In DNA form, the CDR3 reads TGTGCCAGCAGTTACGAGAGGCGTAGGACAGCCCCACACGAGCAGTACTTC.